These 11 T cell receptor beta chains share one sample of origin, sequenced in a study of T cells in Graves' hyperthyroidism and ophthalmopathy. What was amplified from RNA transcripts were TCR beta CDR3 regions. Initially, a first-round RT-PCR of the TCR CDR3 employed the HTBI primer set. TCRdb ran MiXCR on the multiplex PCR reads and lists one entry per CDR3 protein. Altogether about 590,000 distinct CDR3 sequences are present, roughly 14% being singletons, with the ten largest covering 6.5% to 8%. Sequenced: blood. The receptor source for this set is a woman aged 25-40 years with Graves' hyperthyroidism.

This clonotype was detected only a few times. The chain recombines TRBV6-4 with TRBJ2-2; a possible D gene is TRBD2 (5 bases). Trimming shortened V by 8 bases and J by 3 bases, and 13 bases separated the two germline ends. Germline loops: CDR1 MRHNA, CDR2 SNTAGT. The CDR3 sequence is 14 residues long. CDR3 protein: CASSAEIYTGELFF. For the CDR3, the DNA is TGTGCCAGCTCAGCGGAGATATACACCGGGGAGCTGTTTTTT.

Ten or more counts support this clonotype. The chain employs TRBV6-1 and TRBJ1-5; maybe TRBD1 (5 bases). CDR3 length: 15 residues. Per the germline V gene, CDR1 is MNHNS and CDR2 is SASEGT. Trimming took off 2 bases at V and 0 bases at J, with 8 bases between the two ends. This CDR3 reads CASSERGTSNQPQHF. DNA of the CDR3: TGTGCCAGCAGTGAAAGAGGGACTAGCAATCAGCCCCAGCATTTT.

In regard to this clonotype: Since a much larger clone is just one base distant, this may be a read error. The chain uses TRBV9 and TRBJ1-1; D unresolved. Looked up from germline, CDR1 is SGDLS and CDR2 is YYNGEE. The V gene lost 4 bases and the J gene lost 5 bases, with 15 bases spanning the gap. The CDR3 runs 14 residues. Here the CDR3 reads CASSSDPLETEAFF. The CDR3 DNA sequence: TGTGCCAGCAGCTCAGACCCATTGGAGACTGAAGCTTTCTTT.

This clonotype was detected a few times. V gene TRBV19 combines with J gene TRBJ2-3; tentatively, D is TRBD2 (5 bases). Germline CDR1 and CDR2: LNHDA and SQIVND (reference sequence). Trimming shortened V by 3 bases and J by 5 bases, and 12 bases separated the two germline ends. This CDR3 spans 14 amino acids. CDR3 sequence: CASSILAGRDTQYF. The CDR3 region has the DNA TGTGCCAGTAGTATCCTCGCGGGCCGAGATACGCAGTATTTT.

This clonotype was found a few times. This chain connects TRBV10-1 to TRBJ2-2; D not certain. Per germline, CDR1 WNHNN and CDR2 SYGVQD (reference sequence). V shed 4 bases and J shed 4 bases, with 7 bases lying between them. The CDR3 sequence is 13 residues long. The CDR3 nucleotides are TGCGCCAGCAGTGCCAGTATCACCGGGGAGCTGTTTTTT. Translation: CASSASITGELFF.

This clonotype was counted at least ten times. This chain joins TRBV7-9 and TRBJ2-7; 7 positions agree with TRBD1. V shed 1 base and J 7 bases; nucleotides not matched to a gene: 4. The germline V gene has CDR1 SEHNR and CDR2 FQNEAQ (reference sequence). This CDR3 region has 13 residues. CDR3 sequence (DNA): TGTGCCAGCAGCTTAGGAGGGGGCCTTGAGCAGTACTTC. It translates to CASSLGGGLEQYF.

This clonotype was seen only a few times. This rearrangement joins TRBV5-8 to TRBJ1-4; 11 bases are a match to TRBD1. V lost 4 bases to trimming and J lost 7 bases; unmatched junction nucleotides: 3. This CDR3 comprises 14 residues. CDR1 SGHTS and CDR2 YDEGEE come from the germline V gene. CDR3 nucleotide sequence: TGTGCCAGCAGCGGAGGGACAGGGGGTGAAAAACTGTTTTTT. This encodes CASSGGTGGEKLFF.

In this sample, this clonotype turned up many times. This rearrangement joins TRBV27 to TRBJ1-5, with TRBD1 matching over 8 bases. The CDR3 consists of 16 residues. Per germline, CDR1 MNHEY and CDR2 SMNVEV (reference sequence). J gave up 0 bases and V 5 bases, and 6 bases lay outside the gene matches. The CDR3 DNA follows: TGTGCCAGCAGTCCTCGGACAGGGAATAGCAATCAGCCCCAGCATTTT. Protein: CASSPRTGNSNQPQHF.

The chain carries TRBV6-5 and TRBJ2-6, with D uncertain. Per the germline V gene, CDR1 is MNHEY and CDR2 is SVGAGI. Trimming pared 2 bases from V and 0 bases from J, leaving 8 bases between. The CDR3 is made up of 16 amino acids. CDR3 bases: TGTGCCAGCAGTTACAACAGTTTCTCTGGGGCCAACGTCCTGACTTTC. Translated: CASSYNSFSGANVLTF.

In this sample, this clonotype turned up many times. The chain recombines TRBV30 with TRBJ1-5, with D unclear. The CDR3 totals 13 residues. Trimming took 1 base from V and 0 from J, leaving 4 bases between them. Per the germline V gene, CDR1 is GTSNPN and CDR2 is SVGIG (reference sequence). CDR3 nucleotide sequence: TGTGCCTGGAGTGGGTTTAGCAATCAGCCCCAGCATTTT. Translation gives CAWSGFSNQPQHF.

This clonotype was detected ten times or more. The V and J genes are TRBV5-1 and TRBJ2-7, with TRBD2 matching over 10 bases. The CDR3 loop spans 14 amino acids. J lost 6 bases, V lost 4 bases, and 7 bases had no gene match. Germline V gives CDR1 SGHRS, CDR2 YFSETQ. The CDR3 sequence is CASSATSGIFEQYF. CDR3 coding DNA: TGCGCCAGCAGCGCCACTAGCGGGATCTTCGAGCAGTACTTC. The complete variable domain, with remaining parts taken from reference TRBV5-1 and TRBJ2-7, reads KAGVTQTPRYLIKTRGQQVTLSCSPISGHRSVSWYQQTPGQGLQFLFEYFSETQRNKGNFPGRFSGRQFSNSRSEMNVSTLELGDSALYLCASSATSGIFEQYFGPGTRLTVT.